These 26 T cell receptor beta chains share one sample of origin, sequenced in a study of early T cells in non-severe SARS-CoV-2 infection. TCRdb ran MiXCR on the 5' RACE reads and lists one entry per CDR3 protein. The data hold under 95,000 distinct CDR3 sequences, with approximately 12% observed a single time. The sample taken for sequencing was whole blood. All receptors come from an adult who was a healthcare worker with PCR-confirmed SARS-CoV-2 infection or an uninfected control (not recorded which).

This clonotype has just a few counts. CDR3 sequence (DNA): TGCAGCGTTTTTGTCTTATCGATCCGGGACCGCTCCTACGAGCAGTACTTC. Translated: CSVFVLSIRDRSYEQYF. This sequence joins TRBV29-1 and TRBJ2-7; D possibly uses TRBD1 or TRBD2 (5 bases each). The CDR3 totals 17 residues. V was trimmed by 5 bases and J by 0 bases, leaving 23 bases between them. The germline V gene encodes CDR1 SQVTM and CDR2 ANQGSEA.

This clonotype was found a few times. The chain carries TRBV7-9 and TRBJ2-1; 8 bases map to TRBD1. The CDR3 spans 15 residues. J gave up 8 bases and V 3 bases, and 9 bases lay outside the gene matches. Germline CDR1 reads SEHNR; CDR2 reads FQNEAQ (reference sequence). The DNA for the CDR3 is TGTGCCAGCAGCTTCTTCCGGACAGGGATCGATGAGCAGTTCTTC. Its translation: CASSFFRTGIDEQFF.

Regarding this clonotype: Given a much more abundant clone one base away, this may be a read error. The chain has TRBV3-1 and TRBJ2-7, with a possible D match to TRBD1 (7 bases). This CDR3 has 15 residues. The germline gives CDR1 LGHDT, CDR2 YNNKEL (reference sequence). V lost 2 bases and J lost 3, with 14 bases in between. The DNA for the CDR3 is TGTGCCAGCAGCCAAAGGCCCAGGGGGGACTACGAGCAGTACTTC. Translating gives CASSQRPRGDYEQYF.

A few counts support this clonotype. This chain links TRBV25-1 with TRBJ2-3; 9 bases are a match to TRBD1. Trimming removed 7 bases from V and 4 bases from J; junction bases left unmatched: 12. The CDR3 loop spans 16 amino acids. Germline CDR1 is MGHDK and CDR2 is SYGVNS. The CDR3 DNA is TGTGCCAGCACTCTAGGCGGGACAGGGTCCGCAGATACGCAGTATTTT. Translation: CASTLGGTGSADTQYF.

This clonotype occurred many times. V and J are TRBV28 and TRBJ2-1, with TRBD2 identical over 13 bases. The J segment lost 0 bases and the V segment lost 7 bases, leaving 9 bases of the junction unmatched. This CDR3 is 18 amino acids long. The germline V gene has CDR1 MDHEN and CDR2 SYDVKM. The CDR3 here is CASNLLTSGRTSYNEQFF. The CDR3 bases are TGTGCCAGCAATCTGTTGACTAGCGGGAGGACCTCCTACAATGAGCAGTTCTTC.

This sequence joins TRBV7-3 and TRBJ2-1; 11 bases are shared with TRBD2. Germline loops: CDR1 SGHTA, CDR2 FQGTGA. This CDR3 comprises 15 residues. Trimming removed 2 bases from V and 10 bases from J; junction bases left unmatched: 7. Here the CDR3 reads CASSLLAGGSSEQFF. The CDR3 DNA is TGTGCCAGCAGCTTACTAGCGGGAGGCTCTAGCGAGCAGTTCTTC. Full variable domain (remainder filled in from reference TRBV7-3 and TRBJ2-1): GAGVSQTPSNKVTEKGKYVELRCDPISGHTALYWYRQSLGQGPEFLIYFQGTGAADDSGLPNDRFFAVRPEGSVSTLKIQRTERGDSAVYLCASSLLAGGSSEQFFGPGTRLTVL.

The chain uses TRBV20-1 and TRBJ1-2, with D possibly matching TRBD1 (5 bases). The CDR3 length is 13 residues. The germline gives CDR1 DFQATT, CDR2 SNEGSKA (reference sequence). V shed 8 bases and J shed 1 base, with 14 bases lying between them. CDR3 loop: CSSGGASNYGYTF. Written as DNA, the CDR3 is TGCAGTTCTGGAGGGGCCAGTAACTATGGCTACACCTTC.

The chain recombines TRBV5-1 with TRBJ1-2, with D hard to call. This CDR3 comprises 14 residues. Germline loops: CDR1 SGHRS, CDR2 YFSETQ. The germline V and J ends were trimmed by 1 base and 8 bases, with 15 bases remaining between them. Here the CDR3 reads CASSLTAGMGGYTF. CDR3 DNA: TGCGCCAGCAGCTTGACGGCGGGGATGGGCGGCTACACCTTC.

This clonotype showed up just once. The chain uses TRBV28 and TRBJ1-1; D not resolved. The germline V gene encodes CDR1 MDHEN and CDR2 SYDVKM. The CDR3 runs 13 residues. Trimming left V 7 bases short and J 3 bases short, with 12 bases between. CDR3: CASTQRVDTEAFF. The CDR3 region has the DNA TGTGCCAGCACCCAAAGGGTCGACACTGAAGCTTTCTTT. Supplemented by reference TRBV28 and TRBJ1-1, the full variable domain reads DVKVTQSSRYLVKRTGEKVFLECVQDMDHENMFWYRQDPGLGLRLIYFSYDVKMKEKGDIPEGYSVSREKKERFSLILESASTNQTSMYLCASTQRVDTEAFFGQGTRLTVV.

This sequence joins TRBV19 and TRBJ2-7; 9 nucleotides match TRBD1. The CDR3 contains 13 residues. CDR1 is LNHDA, CDR2 SQIVND, per germline (reference sequence). Trimming removed 6 bases from V and 2 bases from J; junction bases left unmatched: 2. CDR3 bases: TGTGCCAGTAGCGGGACAGGGACCTACGAGCAGTACTTC. It specifies CASSGTGTYEQYF.

This clonotype was observed at least ten times. The chain combines TRBV28 with TRBJ1-6; no clear D. Germline V gene data show CDR1 as MDHEN and CDR2 as SYDVKM. This CDR3 has 16 residues. Trimming removed 2 bases at V and 4 bases at J, with 12 bases between. The CDR3 DNA follows: TGTGCCAGCAGTTTAGGCGACGCGGGGTATAATTCACCCCTCCACTTT. Its protein is CASSLGDAGYNSPLHF.

This clonotype came up a few times. The chain is built from TRBV7-9 and TRBJ2-3, with D maybe TRBD1 (5 bases). V lost 1 base, J lost 10 bases, and 9 bases lay in between. The CDR3 consists of 12 residues. Germline assignment: CDR1 SEHNR and CDR2 FQNEAQ (reference sequence). The CDR3 region is CASSLGQGSQYF. Here the CDR3 DNA reads TGTGCCAGCAGCTTAGGGCAGGGATCGCAGTATTTT.

This clonotype was detected many times. The chain has TRBV5-5 and TRBJ2-1; TRBD2 aligns across 7 bases. CDR1 and CDR2 (germline): SGHKS, YYEKEE (reference sequence). The CDR3 totals 14 residues. The V segment lost 7 bases and the J segment 2 bases; nucleotides outside the gene matches: 6. The CDR3 protein is CASGAGVPYNEQFF. The CDR3 DNA sequence: TGTGCCAGCGGGGCGGGGGTTCCCTACAATGAGCAGTTCTTC.

This clonotype was seen a few times. V is TRBV7-2 and J is TRBJ1-2; D not resolved. Trimming cost V 4 bases and J 7 bases, with 19 bases left between them. Germline lookup yields CDR1 SGHTA and CDR2 FQGNSA. The CDR3 runs to 15 residues. The CDR3 DNA is TGTGCCAGCAGCTCGCCCAAGTCATTAACCCCTGGCTACACCTTC. This codes for CASSSPKSLTPGYTF.

In its sample, this clonotype was seen a few times. The gene calls are TRBV4-2 and TRBJ2-1, with TRBD2 matching over 9 bases. Germline V lookup: CDR1 LGHNA, CDR2 YNFKEQ. The V gene end was trimmed by 0 bases and the J gene end by 8 bases; junction bases not matched to a gene: 8. The CDR3 is made up of 16 amino acids. The CDR3 sequence is CASSQELAGEIYEQFF. In DNA, the CDR3 is TGTGCCAGCAGCCAAGAATTAGCGGGAGAAATATATGAGCAGTTCTTC.

This clonotype was detected ten times or more. This chain joins TRBV5-1 and TRBJ2-1, with a tentative D call TRBD2 (6 bases). With 4 bases removed from V and 8 bases from J, the gap between germline ends came to 19 bases. This CDR3 comprises 15 residues. Per germline, CDR1 SGHRS and CDR2 YFSETQ. This chain's CDR3 is CASSRELDKVDEQFF. The CDR3 region has the DNA TGCGCCAGCAGCCGGGAGCTCGACAAGGTAGATGAGCAGTTCTTC.

The chain has TRBV7-3 and TRBJ2-1; possibly TRBD2 for D (7 bases). V lost 0 bases and J lost 7, with 22 bases in between. Germline-derived CDR1 and CDR2 are SGHTA and FQGTGA. The CDR3 is 18 residues long. DNA for the CDR3: TGTGCCAGCAGCTTAACAGGGGGAAGTAGCGGGCCGGCTAATGAGCAGTTCTTC. It yields the protein CASSLTGGSSGPANEQFF.

V gene TRBV11-2 combines with J gene TRBJ1-2; D may be TRBD1 (6 bases). Per the germline V gene, CDR1 is SGHAT and CDR2 is FQNNGV. V gave up 1 base and J gave up 5 bases, with 11 bases separating them. The CDR3 loop spans 14 amino acids. The CDR3 loop is CASSLGEGGYGYTF. CDR3 sequence (DNA): TGTGCCAGCAGCTTAGGAGAAGGGGGTTATGGCTACACCTTC.

This chain connects TRBV27 to TRBJ2-1, with D uncertain. The CDR3 extends over 15 amino acids. Per the germline V gene, CDR1 is MNHEY and CDR2 is SMNVEV (reference sequence). V was clipped by 7 bases and J by 5 bases, with 18 bases between them. The CDR3 DNA sequence: TGTGCCAGCACCAAACTCCCCGGGCTCAACAATGAGCAGTTCTTC. This sequence encodes CASTKLPGLNNEQFF.

There are a few counts of this clonotype. This chain connects TRBV2 to TRBJ2-3, with 8 bases lining up with TRBD2. This CDR3 has 16 residues. The V and J ends lost 3 bases and 0 bases, in that order; junction bases with no gene match: 5. Germline V lookup: CDR1 SNHLY, CDR2 FYNNEI. Here the CDR3 reads CASSEASSGSTDTQYF. The CDR3 DNA follows: TGTGCCAGCAGTGAGGCGTCTAGCGGGAGCACAGATACGCAGTATTTT.

On this clonotype itself: One junction end does not reproduce the germline sequence, and a read error may be involved. This chain links TRBV7-2 with TRBJ1-6; D unresolved. Germline assignment: CDR1 SGHTA and CDR2 FQGNSA. This CDR3 comprises 13 residues. This CDR3 reads CASSLDRNLPLHF. The CDR3 DNA reads as TGTGCCAGCAGCTTAGATCGGAATTTACCCCTCCACTTT.

The rearrangement links TRBV29-1 to TRBJ2-5; maybe TRBD2 (6 bases). The germline V and J ends were trimmed by 4 bases and 4 bases, with 10 bases remaining between them. Germline V lookup: CDR1 SQVTM, CDR2 ANQGSEA. This CDR3 is 12 amino acids long. CDR3 protein: CSVGHGRETQYF. The CDR3 coding sequence is TGCAGCGTTGGACACGGGAGAGAGACCCAGTACTTC.

The chain uses TRBV9 and TRBJ2-2; TRBD1 agrees at 8 bases. Looked up from germline, CDR1 is SGDLS and CDR2 is YYNGEE. The CDR3 length is 17 residues. V lost 4 bases to trimming and J lost 3 bases; unmatched junction nucleotides: 11. The CDR3 DNA is TGTGCCAGCAGCTACCCCAGGGGGCAGTTTTACACCGGGGAGCTGTTTTTT. Translating it yields CASSYPRGQFYTGELFF.

V gene TRBV20-1 combines with J gene TRBJ2-7; 12 positions agree with TRBD2. The CDR3 runs 18 residues. The V gene's germline CDR1 is DFQATT and CDR2 SNEGSKA (reference sequence). Unmatched junction bases numbered 16, after V lost 3 bases and J lost 4 bases. As DNA, the CDR3 is TGCAGTGCTAGTTTGCTAGCGGGAGGGCCCGTCTCTTGGTACGAGCAGTACTTC. Protein sequence: CSASLLAGGPVSWYEQYF.

This clonotype was counted only a few times. The chain combines TRBV5-1 with TRBJ2-7; 7 positions agree with TRBD2. CDR3 length equals 14 residues. V lost 2 bases and J lost 5; bases outside the gene matches: 7. The germline gives CDR1 SGHRS, CDR2 YFSETQ. The CDR3 DNA reads TGCGCCAGCAGCTTTATGGGTGCGGGAGACGAGCAGTACTTC. Translating gives CASSFMGAGDEQYF.

The table lists this clonotype with many counts. This sequence joins TRBV28 and TRBJ2-2, with 8 bases identical to TRBD2. This CDR3 spans 17 amino acids. Trimming at V came to 2 bases and at J to 7 bases, leaving 12 bases not matched to a gene. The germline V gene has CDR1 MDHEN and CDR2 SYDVKM. For the CDR3, the DNA is TGTGCCAGCAGTTTAGGAACTCCTAGCGGGTGGTACGGGGAGCTGTTTTTT. As protein: CASSLGTPSGWYGELFF.